A selection of T cell receptor beta chains follows, all from one sample in a study of blood T cell repertoires in COVID-19. Sequencing was performed with immunoSEQ multiplex PCR; in TCRdb, only in-frame clones are kept and a portion is missing. The sample records 40,000 to 50,000 clones, about 70% being singletons. The sample comprised peripheral blood. These receptors all come from a man aged 65 to 79 with active or convalescent COVID-19. CDR3s include the opening cysteine and the closing phenylalanine or tryptophan. A D gene is named only where the DNA matches it firmly. Size is omitted from some rows. Given values are once, few, many or a class for expanded clones.

v_call	d_call	j_call	clone_size	cdr3_nt	cdr3_aa
TRBV2	TRBD2	TRBJ2-5	medium-sized	TGTGCCAGCAGTGAAAGGATTAGCGGGGGTAGGGAGACCCAGTACTTC	CASSERISGGRETQYF
TRBV4-1	NA	TRBJ1-1	NA	TGCGCCAGCAGCGTATTCGGACAATCCACTGAAGCTTTCTTT	CASSVFGQSTEAFF
TRBV7-9	TRBD2	TRBJ2-3	NA	TGTGCCAGTGGACTAGCGGGGGAGGATACGCAGTATTTT	CASGLAGEDTQYF
TRBV30	NA	TRBJ1-3	NA	TGTGCCTGGAGTGTTCCCGAAGTTATAACAGGGTTGGGAAACACCATATATTTT	CAWSVPEVITGLGNTIYF
TRBV6-1	NA	TRBJ2-2	NA	TGTGCCAGCAGTGAAGCGCCCCGGACCGGGGAGCTGTTTTTT	CASSEAPRTGELFF
TRBV5-6	NA	TRBJ1-2	NA	TGTGCCAGCAGCTTGGCCAATGCGGCCTATGGCTACACCTTC	CASSLANAAYGYTF
TRBV5-1	TRBD2	TRBJ2-1	NA	TGCGCCAGCAAGTCTAGCGGAGAATACAATGAGCAGTTCTTC	CASKSSGEYNEQFF
TRBV11-2	NA	TRBJ2-2	few	TGTGCCAGCAGCTTATCAGGGGTTTTATCCGGGGAGCTGTTTTTT	CASSLSGVLSGELFF
TRBV9	TRBD2	TRBJ2-3	NA	TGTGCCAGCAGCGTATTAGCGGGGAGAAGCACAGATACGCAGTATTTT	CASSVLAGRSTDTQYF
TRBV30	NA	TRBJ2-7	NA	TGTGCCTGGAGTGGAACTCACTACGAGCAGTACTTC	CAWSGTHYEQYF